These T cell receptor beta chains were read from a single sample in a study of beta chain features in type 1 diabetes. Method: immunoSEQ multiplex PCR; TCRdb's copy keeps in-frame clones and lacks some. This sample yields 330,000 or so clones, of which around 13% are seen a single time; around 0.01% belongs to the top ten. Sequencing was carried out using naive CD4+ T cells from blood. These receptor sequences come from a woman aged 18-35 years with type 1 diabetes. CDR3s include the opening cysteine and the closing phenylalanine or tryptophan. A D gene is named only where the DNA matches it firmly. Size values are once, few and many counts, or a class for expanded clones, and some rows have none.

j_gene | v_gene | d_gene | len | abundance | CDR3nt | CDR3aa
TRBJ1-6 | TRBV7-8 | - | 16 | few | TGTGCCAGCAGCTTTGTCGGGCCCGCCGAGGGTTCACCCCTCCACTTT | CASSFVGPAEGSPLHF
TRBJ2-1 | TRBV30 | TRBD2 | 15 | - | TGTGCCTGGAGTCGAGCGGGAGGTCAATACAATGAGCAGTTCTTC | CAWSRAGGQYNEQFF
TRBJ1-1 | TRBV9 | TRBD1 | 16 | few | TGTGCCAGCAGCGCGGGGCTAACAGGGGTTGGCACTGAAGCTTTCTTT | CASSAGLTGVGTEAFF
TRBJ2-5 | TRBV14 | - | 11 | few | TGTGCCAGCAGCCAGGCGGGGACCCAGTACTTC | CASSQAGTQYF
TRBJ1-1 | TRBV6-4 | - | 13 | - | TGTGCCAGCAGTTCGACAGCTAACACTGAAGCTTTCTTT | CASSSTANTEAFF
TRBJ2-2 | TRBV9 | TRBD2 | 14 | - | TGTGCCAGCAGCGTAGCGGGGGGGTCCGGGGAGCTGTTTTTT | CASSVAGGSGELFF
TRBJ2-2 | TRBV4-3 | - | 16 | - | TGCGCCAGCAGTCACCTAATCGGGTCGGGGACCGGGGAGCTGTTTTTT | CASSHLIGSGTGELFF
TRBJ2-7 | TRBV5-6 | - | 12 | few | TGTGCCAGCAGCTTCGCGGCCCTCGAGCAGTACTTC | CASSFAALEQYF
TRBJ2-5 | TRBV15 | TRBD2 | 15 | - | TGTGCCACCAGCGCCCACGGGGGCGGGGGGGAGACCCAGTACTTC | CATSAHGGGGETQYF
TRBJ2-5 | TRBV2 | - | 11 | - | TGTGCCAGCACTACAGGAGAGACCCAGTACTTC | CASTTGETQYF
TRBJ2-5 | TRBV7-2 | - | 17 | - | TGTGCCAGCAGCTCGACAGGTTTATCGGTTAGTTTGGAGACCCAGTACTTC | CASSSTGLSVSLETQYF
TRBJ1-4 | TRBV5-4 | - | 16 | - | TGTGCCAGCAGCGACGCCCGGGAGCGAACTAATGAAAAACTGTTTTTT | CASSDARERTNEKLFF
TRBJ2-5 | TRBV19 | TRBD2 | 12 | few | TGTGCCAGTAGAGCGGGGGCGGAGACCCAGTACTTC | CASRAGAETQYF
TRBJ2-2 | TRBV18 | TRBD2 | 13 | few | TGTGCCAGCTCACCGAGCGGGAGCGGGGAGCTGTTTTTT | CASSPSGSGELFF
TRBJ1-1 | TRBV7-9 | - | 15 | - | TGTGCCAGCAGCTTAGCGGTTAGGGGTGTCACTGAAGCTTTCTTT | CASSLAVRGVTEAFF
TRBJ1-1 | TRBV29-1 | - | 12 | few | TGCAGCGTTCTGGCAGAAAACACTGAAGCTTTCTTT | CSVLAENTEAFF
TRBJ2-1 | TRBV7-6 | - | 15 | - | TGTGCCAGCAGCCGGGACTCCTCGGGGACGGAAGAGCAGTTCTTC | CASSRDSSGTEEQFF
TRBJ2-7 | TRBV6-6 | - | 12 | few | TGTGCCAGCAAAAACCCCGGACACAGCGTTAACTTC | CASKNPGHSVNF
TRBJ2-5 | TRBV29-1 | - | 13 | few | TGCAGCGGGGGTGTAGGGGTGGGAGAGACCCAGTACTTC | CSGGVGVGETQYF
TRBJ2-1 | TRBV5-4 | TRBD2 | 15 | - | TGTGCCATTACGACTAACCAGCGGGGGTACAATGAGCAGTTCTTC | CAITTNQRGYNEQFF
TRBJ2-5 | TRBV30 | - | 14 | - | TGTGCCTGGGCAATAGCGCGGGGCCAAGAGACCCAGTACTTC | CAWAIARGQETQYF
TRBJ1-5 | TRBV6-6 | - | 15 | few | TGTGCCAGCAGCCCCGGGGCGGGGGGCAATCAGCCCCAGCATTTT | CASSPGAGGNQPQHF
TRBJ1-2 | TRBV28 | TRBD1 | 14 | - | TGTGCCAGCAGTTTAATCACAGGGGGATTGGGCTACACCTTC | CASSLITGGLGYTF
TRBJ2-1 | TRBV15 | - | 14 | few | TGTGCCACCAGCAGAGATAGCCCTAGTGGTGAGCAGTTCTTC | CATSRDSPSGEQFF
TRBJ1-2 | TRBV9 | - | 15 | - | TGTGCCAGCAGTCGCGGTTTGGACAGCAACTATGGCTACACCTTC | CASSRGLDSNYGYTF
TRBJ2-7 | TRBV27 | - | 13 | few | TGTGCCAGCAGCAAAACCGACAACTACGAGCAGTACTTC | CASSKTDNYEQYF
TRBJ1-5 | TRBV15 | TRBD1 | 16 | few | TGTGCCACCAGCAGAGTGCAGGGGGCCCTCAATCAGCCCCAGCATTTT | CATSRVQGALNQPQHF
TRBJ2-1 | TRBV29-1 | TRBD2 | 13 | few | TGCAGCTTCCGCGGCGGGAGTCACAATGAGCAGTTCTTC | CSFRGGSHNEQFF
TRBJ1-5 | TRBV29-1 | - | 14 | few | TGCAGCGTTGGGGGGGTTGATAGCAATCAGCCCCAGCATTTT | CSVGGVDSNQPQHF
TRBJ1-3 | TRBV7-9 | - | 15 | few | TGTGCCAGCAGCTTAGAAGGAGACTCTGGAAACACCATATATTTT | CASSLEGDSGNTIYF
TRBJ2-7 | TRBV5-6 | TRBD2 | 14 | - | TGTGCCAGCAGCTTGCCGGGGGGGCTAAACGAGCAGTACTTC | CASSLPGGLNEQYF
TRBJ2-5 | TRBV30 | TRBD2 | 17 | few | TGTGCCTGGAGTGTACCTCGTATTACTAGCGGACAAGAGACCCAGTACTTC | CAWSVPRITSGQETQYF
TRBJ2-5 | TRBV5-6 | - | 13 | - | TGTGCCAGCAGCAAACAGGGCCAAGAGACCCAGTACTTC | CASSKQGQETQYF
TRBJ1-1 | TRBV6-6 | TRBD1 | 14 | few | TGTGCCAGCAGTCGCAGACAGGGGAACACTGAAGCTTTCTTT | CASSRRQGNTEAFF
TRBJ2-7 | TRBV27 | TRBD2 | 15 | few | TGTGCCAGCAGTTTATCTCGGATAGCGGGAATCCATCAGTACTTC | CASSLSRIAGIHQYF
TRBJ1-1 | TRBV5-4 | TRBD1 | 16 | - | TGTGCCAGCAGCTGGGGTCAGGGGGCTCCGAACACTGAAGCTTTCTTT | CASSWGQGAPNTEAFF
TRBJ2-7 | TRBV10-3 | - | 15 | - | TGTGCCATCAGTGACCCAAGCGGGTCCCCCTACGAGCAGTACTTC | CAISDPSGSPYEQYF
TRBJ2-5 | TRBV2 | - | 13 | few | TGTGCCAGCAGTGCAAGAGGCCAAGAGACCCAGTACTTC | CASSARGQETQYF
TRBJ2-7 | TRBV7-3 | TRBD1 | 14 | few | TGTGCCAGCAGCGTCACGGACAGGTGGGACGAGCAGTACTTC | CASSVTDRWDEQYF
TRBJ2-7 | TRBV15 | TRBD1 | 16 | - | TGTGCCACCAGCAGACGCCGTGGGACAGCCGTCGACGAGCAGTACTTC | CATSRRRGTAVDEQYF
TRBJ2-6 | TRBV5-1 | - | 15 | few | TGCGCCAGCAGCTTTCAGGTTTCCGGGGCCAACGTCCTGACTTTC | CASSFQVSGANVLTF
TRBJ2-5 | TRBV7-8 | - | 15 | - | TGTGCCAGCAGAAGACTAGACGAAGGACAAGAGACCCAGTACTTC | CASRRLDEGQETQYF
TRBJ2-7 | TRBV4-3 | - | 14 | - | TGCGCCAGCAGACGACTAGCAGGGGGCGGGGAGCAGTACTTC | CASRRLAGGGEQYF
TRBJ1-4 | TRBV27 | - | 14 | - | TGTGCCAGCAGTCCTCGACGGGAGAATGAAAAACTGTTTTTT | CASSPRRENEKLFF
TRBJ2-7 | TRBV28 | - | 13 | - | TGTGCCAGCAGTTCCGGACAGACCTACGAGCAGTACTTC | CASSSGQTYEQYF
TRBJ2-3 | TRBV4-3 | - | 14 | few | TGCGCCAGCAGCCAAGATCTAGCAACAGATACGCAGTATTTT | CASSQDLATDTQYF
TRBJ2-1 | TRBV18 | TRBD2 | 15 | - | TGTGCCAGCTCACCGACTAGCGGAATCTACAATGAGCAGTTCTTC | CASSPTSGIYNEQFF
TRBJ2-1 | TRBV2 | - | 13 | - | TGTGCCAGCAGTGAGGCTCGCTACAATGAGCAGTTCTTC | CASSEARYNEQFF
TRBJ2-1 | TRBV9 | - | 15 | few | TGTGCCAGCAGCGTCTCAGGGACTCCTGTAGGGGAGCAGTTCTTC | CASSVSGTPVGEQFF
TRBJ2-7 | TRBV10-3 | - | 12 | - | TGTGCCATCGGTCGGGAGCCTCACGAGCAGTACTTC | CAIGREPHEQYF
TRBJ1-2 | TRBV5-1 | TRBD1 | 13 | few | TGCGCCAGCAGCTCGGGACAGGATTATGGCTACACCTTC | CASSSGQDYGYTF
TRBJ2-7 | TRBV19 | TRBD1 | 15 | - | TGTGCCAGTAGTATTCTAGGGGGCGTCTCCTACGAGCAGTACTTC | CASSILGGVSYEQYF
TRBJ2-1 | TRBV19 | TRBD1 | 14 | few | TGTGCCAGTAGGGGCGGGACAGGTAACAATGAGCAGTTCTTC | CASRGGTGNNEQFF
TRBJ1-1 | TRBV29-1 | - | 13 | - | TGCAGCGTTGATCTCCGGGAGAGCACTGAAGCTTTCTTT | CSVDLRESTEAFF
TRBJ1-3 | TRBV30 | - | 17 | - | TGTGCCTGGAGCACCCGGGTGGGGGGGACGGCTGGAAACACCATATATTTT | CAWSTRVGGTAGNTIYF